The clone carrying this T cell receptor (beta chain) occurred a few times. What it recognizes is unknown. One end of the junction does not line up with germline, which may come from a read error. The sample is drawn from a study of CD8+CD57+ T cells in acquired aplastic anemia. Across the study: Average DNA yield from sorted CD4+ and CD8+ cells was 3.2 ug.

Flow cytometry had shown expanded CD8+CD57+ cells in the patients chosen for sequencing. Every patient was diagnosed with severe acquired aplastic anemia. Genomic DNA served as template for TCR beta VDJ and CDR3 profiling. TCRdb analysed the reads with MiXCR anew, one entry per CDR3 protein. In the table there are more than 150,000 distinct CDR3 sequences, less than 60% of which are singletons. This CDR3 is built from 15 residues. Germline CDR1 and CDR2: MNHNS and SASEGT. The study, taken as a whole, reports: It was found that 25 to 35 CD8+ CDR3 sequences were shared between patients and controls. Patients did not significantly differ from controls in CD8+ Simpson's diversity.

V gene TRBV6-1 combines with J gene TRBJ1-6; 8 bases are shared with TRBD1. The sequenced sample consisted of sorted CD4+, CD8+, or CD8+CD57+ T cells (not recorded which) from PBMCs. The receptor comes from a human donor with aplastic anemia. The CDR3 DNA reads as TGTGCCAGCAGTAAGCGACAGGGGTTTAATCCACCCCTCCACTTT. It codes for CASSKRQGFNPPLHF.